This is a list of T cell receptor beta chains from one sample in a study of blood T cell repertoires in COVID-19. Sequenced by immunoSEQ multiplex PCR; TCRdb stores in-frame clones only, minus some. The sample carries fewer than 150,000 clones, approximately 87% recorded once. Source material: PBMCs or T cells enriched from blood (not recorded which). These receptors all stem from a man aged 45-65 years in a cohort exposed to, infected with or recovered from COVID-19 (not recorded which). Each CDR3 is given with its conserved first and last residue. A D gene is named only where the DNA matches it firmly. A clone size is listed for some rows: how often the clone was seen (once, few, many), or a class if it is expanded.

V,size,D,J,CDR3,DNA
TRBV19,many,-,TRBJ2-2,CASNNQEGHTGELFF,TGTGCCAGTAATAACCAGGAGGGACACACCGGGGAGCTGTTTTTT
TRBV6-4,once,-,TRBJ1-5,CASSDSTGRPQHF,TGTGCCAGCAGTGACTCGACCGGGAGGCCCCAGCATTTT
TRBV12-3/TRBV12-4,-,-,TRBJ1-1,CAPTRGGLGIF,TGTGCCCCTACTCGAGGCGGGCTGGGGATCTTT
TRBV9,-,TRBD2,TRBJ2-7,CASSVGTSGSYEQYF,TGTGCCAGCAGCGTAGGGACTAGCGGGTCCTACGAGCAGTACTTC
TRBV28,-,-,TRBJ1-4,CASSLGRGKLFF,TGTGCCAGCAGTTTAGGGAGGGGAAAACTGTTTTTT
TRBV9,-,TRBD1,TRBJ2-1,CASSSGTGSYNEQFF,TGTGCCAGCAGCTCCGGGACAGGCTCCTACAATGAGCAGTTCTTC
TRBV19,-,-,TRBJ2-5,CASSIDRETQYF,TGTGCCAGTAGTATAGATCGAGAGACCCAGTACTTC
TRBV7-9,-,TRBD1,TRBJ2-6,CASRYTGAPTGANVLTF,TGTGCCAGCAGGTATACAGGGGCCCCGACTGGGGCCAACGTCCTGACTTTC
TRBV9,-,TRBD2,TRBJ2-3,CASSPRPASGRADTQYF,TGTGCCAGCAGCCCCCGTCCGGCTAGCGGGAGGGCAGATACGCAGTATTTT
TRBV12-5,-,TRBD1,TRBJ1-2,CASGLYLGQGDGYTF,TGTGCTAGTGGTTTGTACCTCGGACAGGGAGATGGCTACACCTTC
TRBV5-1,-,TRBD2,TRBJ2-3,CASKAAGARDTQYF,TGCGCCAGCAAGGCAGCGGGGGCCCGAGATACGCAGTATTTT
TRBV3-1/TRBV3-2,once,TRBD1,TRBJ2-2,CASRRDRADAGELFF,TGTGCCAGCAGAAGGGACAGGGCAGATGCCGGGGAGCTGTTTTTT
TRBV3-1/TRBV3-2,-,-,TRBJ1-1,CASSQGATLNTEAFF,TGTGCCAGCAGCCAGGGGGCTACCCTGAACACTGAAGCTTTCTTT
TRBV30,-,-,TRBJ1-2,CAWSVGGRNHYGYTF,TGTGCCTGGAGTGTTGGAGGACGGAACCACTATGGCTACACCTTC
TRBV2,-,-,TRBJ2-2,CASSELRGNTGELFF,TGTGCCAGCAGTGAACTTCGCGGGAACACCGGGGAGCTGTTTTTT